The next 16 T cell receptor beta chains were all read from a single sample in a study of blood T cells in healthy people across ages. For the second PCR, which ran for roughly 7 to 11 cycles, a sample-barcoded 5' primer and a J-beta primer mix were used. MiXCR, run by TCRdb on the 5' RACE reads, gives a single entry per CDR3 protein. The table includes hundreds of thousands of distinct CDR3 sequences, around 54% detected once. The sequenced material came from blood. These receptors came from a man in his 60s in good health.

The chain combines TRBV14 with TRBJ2-1; 9 nucleotides line up with TRBD2. Per the germline V gene, CDR1 is SGHDN and CDR2 is FVKESK. With 5 bases clipped from V and 9 bases from J, the junction kept 17 bases outside the gene matches. The CDR3 has 17 residues. In DNA, the CDR3 is TGTGCCAGCAGCGACCCCCCCGGGCGGGGGGGGCCGGGTGAGCAGTTCTTC. This gives the protein CASSDPPGRGGPGEQFF. The full variable domain, its missing parts supplied by reference TRBV14 and TRBJ2-1, is EAGVTQFPSHSVIEKGQTVTLRCDPISGHDNLYWYRRVMGKEIKFLLHFVKESKQDESGMPNNRFLAERTGGTYSTLKVQPAELEDSGVYFCASSDPPGRGGPGEQFFGPGTRLTVL.

The rearrangement links TRBV4-2 to TRBJ2-7; 11 nucleotides agree with TRBD2. The DNA end is more similar to TRBJ2-5, so the J call may be wrong. The germline V gene encodes CDR1 LGHNA and CDR2 YNFKEQ. The CDR3 contains 15 residues. Here the CDR3 reads CASSQEGLAAGTQYF. CDR3 sequence (DNA): TGTGCCAGCAGCCAAGAGGGACTAGCGGCGGGGACCCAGTACTTC.

In this sample, this clonotype turned up once. This chain connects TRBV4-1 to TRBJ2-5; 9 bases fit TRBD1. This CDR3 region has 17 residues. In germline, CDR1 is MGHRA, CDR2 YSYEKL. After removal of 3 bases from V and 0 bases from J, the junction contained 8 bases not matched to a gene. In DNA form, the CDR3 reads TGCGCCAGCAGCCATTTCTACGGGACAGGGAACCAAGAGACCCAGTACTTC. Amino acid sequence: CASSHFYGTGNQETQYF.

The chain joins TRBV20-1 to TRBJ1-1; tentative D call: TRBD1 (6 bases). From germline, CDR1 is DFQATT and CDR2 SNEGSKA (reference sequence). The CDR3 covers 15 residues. With 4 bases removed from V and 0 bases from J, the gap between germline ends came to 15 bases. CDR3 region: CSATGFQGMNTEAFF. CDR3 DNA sequence: TGCAGTGCTACGGGCTTCCAGGGGATGAACACTGAAGCTTTCTTT.

This clonotype was found a few times. This chain links TRBV5-1 with TRBJ1-1; D may be TRBD1 (6 bases). The CDR3 contains 14 residues. The V gene's germline CDR1 is SGHRS and CDR2 YFSETQ. With 2 bases removed from V and 0 bases from J, the gap between germline ends came to 8 bases. CDR3 nucleotide sequence: TGCGCCAGCAGCTTTGACAGGATGAACACTGAAGCTTTCTTT. Amino acids: CASSFDRMNTEAFF.

The V call is TRBV6-1, the J call TRBJ2-6; 11 nucleotides match TRBD2. The CDR3 covers 18 residues. The germline V gene has CDR1 MNHNS and CDR2 SASEGT. V shed 9 bases and J 0 bases; nucleotides not matched to a gene: 10. The CDR3, as DNA: TGTGCCAGTACGGGACTAGCGGCCGTCCCCTCTGGGGCCAACGTCCTGACTTTC. It is translated as CASTGLAAVPSGANVLTF.

The rearrangement uses TRBV9 and TRBJ1-5; 11 nucleotides line up with TRBD1. This CDR3 is built from 15 residues. The V gene end was trimmed by 2 bases and the J gene end by 6 bases; junction bases not matched to a gene: 4. Germline V CDR1 and CDR2: SGDLS, YYNGEE. CDR3 loop: CASSVDGTGGQPQHF. For the CDR3, the DNA is TGTGCCAGCAGCGTCGACGGGACAGGGGGTCAGCCCCAGCATTTT.

This clonotype has a handful of counts. The chain is built from TRBV10-1 and TRBJ2-1; the D call may be TRBD1 or TRBD2 (5 bases each). The CDR3 covers 13 residues. The germline V and J ends were trimmed by 0 bases and 12 bases, with 12 bases remaining between them. Germline V gene sequence: CDR1 WNHNN, CDR2 SYGVQD (reference sequence). For the CDR3, the DNA is TGCGCCAGCAGTGAGTCAATGACGGGACGGCAGTTCTTC. The encoded protein is CASSESMTGRQFF.

The chain carries TRBV6-5 and TRBJ2-7; 8 bases match TRBD1. Trimming took 5 bases from V and 2 from J; bases not matched to a gene: 5. The CDR3 length is 14 residues. Germline V gene lookup returns CDR1 MNHEY and CDR2 SVGAGI. The CDR3, as DNA: TGTGCCAGCAGTGCGGACAGGGTGCCCTACGAGCAGTACTTC. This codes for CASSADRVPYEQYF.

As concerns this clonotype: At one of its ends the junction is not consistent with the germline gene, which may arise from a read error. The chain has TRBV4-1 and TRBJ1-2; D is possibly TRBD1 (6 bases). Germline V gene lookup returns CDR1 MGHRA and CDR2 YSYEKL. CDR3 size: 15 residues. The CDR3 loop reads CTSSRGGSENYGYTF. DNA of the CDR3: TGCACCAGCAGCCGAGGGGGGAGCGAGAACTATGGCTACACCTTC.

The chain has TRBV7-2 and TRBJ2-3; TRBD2 matches 8 bases. J gave up 2 bases and V 4 bases, and 5 bases lay outside the gene matches. This CDR3 region has 15 residues. Germline V gene sequence: CDR1 SGHTA, CDR2 FQGNSA. The CDR3 spells CASSSGLGDTDTQYF. The CDR3 bases are TGTGCCAGCAGCTCGGGACTAGGGGACACAGATACGCAGTATTTT.

The V call is TRBV7-2, the J call TRBJ2-3; TRBD1 matches at 7 bases. The CDR3 consists of 15 residues. With 5 bases clipped from V and 2 bases from J, the junction kept 7 bases outside the gene matches. The V gene's germline CDR1 is SGHTA and CDR2 FQGNSA. CDR3 loop: CASSLEGADTDTQYF. The CDR3 DNA follows: TGTGCCAGCAGCCTAGAGGGGGCGGACACAGATACGCAGTATTTT.

The gene calls are TRBV28 and TRBJ2-3, with TRBD2 as a possible D gene (7 bases). Trimming pared 5 bases from V and 7 bases from J, leaving 16 bases between. CDR1 is MDHEN, CDR2 SYDVKM, per germline. CDR3 size: 14 residues. CDR3 in amino acids: CASSPGGLPHTQYF. The CDR3 DNA reads as TGTGCCAGCAGTCCCGGGGGGCTTCCCCATACGCAGTATTTT.

The CDR3 protein is CASSPSLKETQYF. In DNA, the CDR3 is TGTGCCAGCAGCCCCTCCCTGAAAGAGACCCAGTACTTC. This chain uses TRBV5-6 with TRBJ2-5, with unresolved D. Looked up from germline, CDR1 is SGHDT and CDR2 is YYEEEE. The CDR3 covers 13 residues. V lost 4 bases and J 3 bases, leaving 10 bases between the germline ends. The full variable domain, rest sourced from reference TRBV5-6 and TRBJ2-5, is DAGVTQSPTHLIKTRGQQVTLRCSPKSGHDTVSWYQQALGQGPQFIFQYYEEEERQRGNFPDRFSGHQFPNYSSELNVNALLLGDSALYLCASSPSLKETQYFGPGTRLLVL.

CDR3 coding DNA: TGCGCCAGCAGGGGCGGGACTCAAGGTTCCAGGGGGGGCACAGATACGCAGTATTTT. It is translated as CASRGGTQGSRGGTDTQYF. The chain uses TRBV5-1 and TRBJ2-3; D perhaps matches TRBD1 (7 bases). V was cut by 5 bases and J by 1 base, with 26 bases left in between. Germline CDR1 and CDR2: SGHRS and YFSETQ. The CDR3 is 19 amino acids.

The chain links TRBV5-1 to TRBJ2-2, with unresolved D. CDR3 length: 15 residues. V was clipped by 0 bases and J by 3 bases, with 9 bases between them. The germline V gene encodes CDR1 SGHRS and CDR2 YFSETQ. CDR3 protein: CASSLDAAYTGELFF. The DNA of the CDR3 is TGCGCCAGCAGCTTGGATGCAGCCTACACCGGGGAGCTGTTTTTT.